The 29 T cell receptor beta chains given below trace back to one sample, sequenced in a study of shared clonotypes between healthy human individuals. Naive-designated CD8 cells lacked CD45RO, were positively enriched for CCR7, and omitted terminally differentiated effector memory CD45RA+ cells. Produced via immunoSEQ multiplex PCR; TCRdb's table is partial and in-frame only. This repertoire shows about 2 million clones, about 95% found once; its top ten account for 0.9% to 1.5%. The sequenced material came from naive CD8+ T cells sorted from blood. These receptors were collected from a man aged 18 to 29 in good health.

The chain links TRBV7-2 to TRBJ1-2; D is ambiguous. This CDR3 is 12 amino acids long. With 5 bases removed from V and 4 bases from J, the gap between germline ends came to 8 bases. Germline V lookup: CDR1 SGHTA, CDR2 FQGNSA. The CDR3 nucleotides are TGTGCCAGCAGCGACGTGGGCTATGGCTACACCTTC. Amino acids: CASSDVGYGYTF.

CDR3 coding DNA: TGTGCCAGCAGTTTCCCCCAAGGCTATGGCTACACCTTC. Encoded protein: CASSFPQGYGYTF. The chain employs TRBV28 and TRBJ1-2, with D unresolved. In germline, CDR1 is MDHEN, CDR2 SYDVKM. Trimming cost V 3 bases and J 4 bases, with 9 bases left between them. The CDR3 spans 13 residues.

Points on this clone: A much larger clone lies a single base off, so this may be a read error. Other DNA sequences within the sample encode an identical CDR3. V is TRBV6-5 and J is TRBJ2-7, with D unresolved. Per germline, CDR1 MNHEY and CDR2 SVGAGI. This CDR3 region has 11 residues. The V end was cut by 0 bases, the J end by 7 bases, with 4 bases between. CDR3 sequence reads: CASSYSNEQYF. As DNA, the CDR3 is TGTGCCAGCAGTTACTCGAATGAGCAGTACTTC.

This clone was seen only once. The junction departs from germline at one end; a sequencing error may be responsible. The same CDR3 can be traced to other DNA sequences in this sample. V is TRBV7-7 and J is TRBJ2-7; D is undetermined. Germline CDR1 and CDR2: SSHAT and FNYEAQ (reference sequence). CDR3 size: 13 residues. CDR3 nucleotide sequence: TGTGCTAGCAGCTTAGGCCCTTCCTACGAGCAGTACTTC. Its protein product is CASSLGPSYEQYF.

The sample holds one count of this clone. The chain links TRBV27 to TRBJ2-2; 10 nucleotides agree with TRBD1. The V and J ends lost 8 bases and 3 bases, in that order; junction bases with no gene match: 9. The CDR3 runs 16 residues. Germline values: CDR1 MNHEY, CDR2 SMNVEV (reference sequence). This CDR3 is CASGTDRGLDTGELFF. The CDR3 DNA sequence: TGTGCCAGCGGTACAGACAGGGGGCTAGACACCGGGGAGCTGTTTTTT.

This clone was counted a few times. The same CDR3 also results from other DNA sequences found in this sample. CDR3 amino acids: CASSLTGYNEQFF. The CDR3 region has the DNA TGTGCCAGCAGTTTAACCGGATACAATGAGCAGTTCTTC. The chain has TRBV27 and TRBJ2-1; D remains ambiguous. V lost 2 bases and J lost 4, with 6 bases in between. This CDR3 is 13 amino acids long. CDR1 MNHEY and CDR2 SMNVEV come from the germline V gene (reference sequence).

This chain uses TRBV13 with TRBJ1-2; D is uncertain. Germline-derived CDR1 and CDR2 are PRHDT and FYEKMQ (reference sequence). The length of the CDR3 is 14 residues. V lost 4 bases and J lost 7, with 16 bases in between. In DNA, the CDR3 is TGTGCCAGCAGCTCTACTGGACGGGCGGGTGGCTACACCTTC. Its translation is CASSSTGRAGGYTF. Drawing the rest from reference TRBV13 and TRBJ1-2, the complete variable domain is AAGVIQSPRHLIKEKRETATLKCYPIPRHDTVYWYQQGPGQDPQFLISFYEKMQSDKGSIPDRFSAQQFSDYHSELNMSSLELGDSALYFCASSSTGRAGGYTFGSGTRLTVV.

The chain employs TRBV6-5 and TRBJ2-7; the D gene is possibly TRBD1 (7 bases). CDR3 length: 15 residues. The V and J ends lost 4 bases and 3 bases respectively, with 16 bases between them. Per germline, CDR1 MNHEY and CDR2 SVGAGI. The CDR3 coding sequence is TGTGCCAGCAGTTTAGGAGGGGACAGCTTCTACGAGCAGTACTTC. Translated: CASSLGGDSFYEQYF.

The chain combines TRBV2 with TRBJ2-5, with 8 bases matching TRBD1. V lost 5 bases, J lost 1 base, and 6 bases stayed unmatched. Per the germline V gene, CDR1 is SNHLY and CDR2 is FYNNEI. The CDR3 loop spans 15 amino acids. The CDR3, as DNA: TGTGCCAGCAGTAAGACAGGGGCCCTCCAAGAGACCCAGTACTTC. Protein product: CASSKTGALQETQYF.

CDR3 residues: CASSPRTDHYGYTF. The DNA of the CDR3 is TGTGCCAGCAGTCCGCGGACAGACCACTATGGCTACACCTTC. This chain joins TRBV27 and TRBJ1-2; possibly TRBD1 for D (6 bases). The CDR3 runs 14 residues. With 5 bases removed from V and 3 bases from J, the gap between germline ends came to 13 bases. In germline, CDR1 is MNHEY, CDR2 SMNVEV (reference sequence).

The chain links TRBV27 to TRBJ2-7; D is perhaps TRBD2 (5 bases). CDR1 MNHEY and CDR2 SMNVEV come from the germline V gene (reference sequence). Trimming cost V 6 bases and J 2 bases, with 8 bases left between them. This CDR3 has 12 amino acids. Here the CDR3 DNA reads TGTGCCAGCAGGAGCGGACCCTACGAGCAGTACTTC. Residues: CASRSGPYEQYF.

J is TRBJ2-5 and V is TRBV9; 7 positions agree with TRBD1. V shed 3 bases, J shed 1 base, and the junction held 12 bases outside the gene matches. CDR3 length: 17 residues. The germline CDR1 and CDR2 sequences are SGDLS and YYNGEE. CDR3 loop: CASSDRLTQGVQETQYF. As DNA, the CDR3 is TGTGCCAGCAGCGACAGACTAACCCAGGGGGTCCAAGAGACCCAGTACTTC.

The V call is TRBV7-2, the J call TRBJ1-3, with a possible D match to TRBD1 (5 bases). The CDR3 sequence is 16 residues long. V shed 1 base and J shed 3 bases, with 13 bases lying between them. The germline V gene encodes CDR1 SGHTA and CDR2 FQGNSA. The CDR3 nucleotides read TGTGCCAGCAGCTTAGACAGCAGGGTACGTGGAAACACCATATATTTT. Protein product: CASSLDSRVRGNTIYF. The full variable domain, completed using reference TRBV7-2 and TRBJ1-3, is GAGVSQSPSNKVTEKGKDVELRCDPISGHTALYWYRQSLGQGLEFLIYFQGNSAPDKSGLPSDRFSAERTGGSVSTLTIQRTQQEDSAVYLCASSLDSRVRGNTIYFGEGSWLTVV.

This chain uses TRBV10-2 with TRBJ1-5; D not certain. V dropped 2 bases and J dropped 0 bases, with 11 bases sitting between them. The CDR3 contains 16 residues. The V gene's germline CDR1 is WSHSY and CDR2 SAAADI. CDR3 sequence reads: CASSEGRGNSNQPQHF. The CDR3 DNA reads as TGCGCCAGCAGTGAGGGAAGAGGGAATAGCAATCAGCCCCAGCATTTT.

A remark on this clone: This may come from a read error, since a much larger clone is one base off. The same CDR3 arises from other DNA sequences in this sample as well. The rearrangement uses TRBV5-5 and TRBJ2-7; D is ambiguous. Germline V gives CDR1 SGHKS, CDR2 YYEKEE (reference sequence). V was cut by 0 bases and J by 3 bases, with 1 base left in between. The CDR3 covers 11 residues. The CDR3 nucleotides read TGTGCCAGCAGCTTGGGCTACGAGCAGTACTTC. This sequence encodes CASSLGYEQYF.

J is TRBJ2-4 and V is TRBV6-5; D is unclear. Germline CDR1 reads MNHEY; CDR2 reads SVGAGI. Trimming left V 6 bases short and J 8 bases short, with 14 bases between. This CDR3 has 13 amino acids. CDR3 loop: CASSPLVGDIQYF. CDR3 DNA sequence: TGTGCCAGCAGCCCGCTCGTAGGTGACATTCAGTACTTC.

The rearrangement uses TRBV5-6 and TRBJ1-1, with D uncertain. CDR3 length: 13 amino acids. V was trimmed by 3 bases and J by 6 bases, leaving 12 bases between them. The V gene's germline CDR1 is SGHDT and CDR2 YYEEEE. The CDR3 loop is CASSYTTGPEAFF. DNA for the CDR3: TGTGCCAGCAGCTACACGACTGGGCCTGAAGCTTTCTTT. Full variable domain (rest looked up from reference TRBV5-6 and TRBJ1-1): DAGVTQSPTHLIKTRGQQVTLRCSPKSGHDTVSWYQQALGQGPQFIFQYYEEEERQRGNFPDRFSGHQFPNYSSELNVNALLLGDSALYLCASSYTTGPEAFFGQGTRLTVV.

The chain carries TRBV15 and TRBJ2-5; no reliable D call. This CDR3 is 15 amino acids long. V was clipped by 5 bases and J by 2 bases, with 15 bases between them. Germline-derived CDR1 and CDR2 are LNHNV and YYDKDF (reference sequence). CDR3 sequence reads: CATSPLPTEQETQYF. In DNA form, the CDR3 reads TGTGCCACCAGCCCACTGCCAACTGAACAAGAGACCCAGTACTTC.

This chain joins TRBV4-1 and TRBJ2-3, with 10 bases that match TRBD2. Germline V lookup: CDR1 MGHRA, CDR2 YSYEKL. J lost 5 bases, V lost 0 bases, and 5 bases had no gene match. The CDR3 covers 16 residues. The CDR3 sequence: CASSQEERGGRDTQYF. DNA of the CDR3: TGCGCCAGCAGCCAAGAAGAGCGGGGGGGCAGAGATACGCAGTATTTT.

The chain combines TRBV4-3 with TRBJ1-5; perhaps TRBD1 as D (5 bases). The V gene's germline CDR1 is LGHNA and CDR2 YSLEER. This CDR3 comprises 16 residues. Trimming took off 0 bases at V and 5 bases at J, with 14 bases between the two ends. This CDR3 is CASSQDWAGGDQPQHF. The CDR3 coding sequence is TGCGCCAGCAGCCAAGATTGGGCTGGAGGGGATCAGCCCCAGCATTTT.

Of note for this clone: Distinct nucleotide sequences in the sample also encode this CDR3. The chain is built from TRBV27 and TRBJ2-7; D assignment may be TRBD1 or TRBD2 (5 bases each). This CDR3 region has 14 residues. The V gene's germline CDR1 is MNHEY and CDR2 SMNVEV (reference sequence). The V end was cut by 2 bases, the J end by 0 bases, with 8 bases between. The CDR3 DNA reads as TGTGCCAGCAGTTTAACTGGGGGCTCCTACGAGCAGTACTTC. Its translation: CASSLTGGSYEQYF.

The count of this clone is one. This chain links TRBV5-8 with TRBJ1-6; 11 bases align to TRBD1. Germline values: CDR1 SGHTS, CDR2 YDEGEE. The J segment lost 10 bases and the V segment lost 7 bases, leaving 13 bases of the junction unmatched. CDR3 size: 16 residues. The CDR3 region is CASYNFEDRGRSPLHF. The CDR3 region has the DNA TGTGCCAGCTATAACTTCGAGGACAGGGGGCGGTCACCCCTCCACTTT.

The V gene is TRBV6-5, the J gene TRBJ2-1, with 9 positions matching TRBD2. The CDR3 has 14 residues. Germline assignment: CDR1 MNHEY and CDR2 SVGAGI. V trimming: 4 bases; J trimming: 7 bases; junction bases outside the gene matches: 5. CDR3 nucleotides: TGTGCCAGCAGTTCTGCGGGAGGGCATAATGAGCAGTTCTTC. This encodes CASSSAGGHNEQFF.

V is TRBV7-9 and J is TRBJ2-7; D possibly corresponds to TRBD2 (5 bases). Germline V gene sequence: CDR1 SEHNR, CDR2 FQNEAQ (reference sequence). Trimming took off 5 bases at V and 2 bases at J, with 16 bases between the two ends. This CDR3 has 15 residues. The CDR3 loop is CASSLSGIGAYEQYF. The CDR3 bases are TGTGCCAGCAGCCTCTCCGGGATTGGCGCCTACGAGCAGTACTTC.

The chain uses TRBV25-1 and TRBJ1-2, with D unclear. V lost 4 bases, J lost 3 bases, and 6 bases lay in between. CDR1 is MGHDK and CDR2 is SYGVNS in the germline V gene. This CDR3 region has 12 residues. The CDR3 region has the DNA TGTGCCAGCAGTGTGGGCCACTATGGCTACACCTTC. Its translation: CASSVGHYGYTF.

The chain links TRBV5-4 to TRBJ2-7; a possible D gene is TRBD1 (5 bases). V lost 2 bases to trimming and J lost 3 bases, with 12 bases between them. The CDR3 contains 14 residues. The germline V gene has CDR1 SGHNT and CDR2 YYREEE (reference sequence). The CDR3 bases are TGTGCCAGCAGCTTAGGGGCATCTGACTACGAGCAGTACTTC. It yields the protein CASSLGASDYEQYF.

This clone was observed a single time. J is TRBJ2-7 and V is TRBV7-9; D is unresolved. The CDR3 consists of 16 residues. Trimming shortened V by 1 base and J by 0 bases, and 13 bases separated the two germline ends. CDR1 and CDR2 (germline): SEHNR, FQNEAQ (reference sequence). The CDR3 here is CASSLDEVESSYEQYF. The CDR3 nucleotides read TGTGCCAGCAGCTTAGATGAGGTCGAGAGCTCCTACGAGCAGTACTTC.

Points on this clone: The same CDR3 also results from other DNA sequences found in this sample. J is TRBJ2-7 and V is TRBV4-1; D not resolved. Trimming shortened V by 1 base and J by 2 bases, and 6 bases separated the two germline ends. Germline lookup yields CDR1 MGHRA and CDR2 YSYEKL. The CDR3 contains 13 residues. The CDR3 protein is CASSQVVTYEQYF. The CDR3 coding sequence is TGCGCCAGCAGCCAAGTGGTAACCTACGAGCAGTACTTC.

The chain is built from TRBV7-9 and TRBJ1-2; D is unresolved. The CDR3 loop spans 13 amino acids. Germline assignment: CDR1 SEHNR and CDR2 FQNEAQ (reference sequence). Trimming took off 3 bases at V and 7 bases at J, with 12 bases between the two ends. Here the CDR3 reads CASSFGSGPGYTF. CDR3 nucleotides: TGTGCCAGCAGCTTCGGATCCGGGCCTGGCTACACCTTC.